This paragraph reports one TCR beta chain. Its antigen is still unknown. This entry comes from a study of T cell responses to AZD1222 COVID-19 vaccine. General study points: Just a handful of people given AZD1222 tested seropositive at baseline. Vaccine-associated CD4 TCRs spanned spike, dominant at 160-218 and 743-854.

The data were produced by immunoSEQ multiplex PCR, yet TCRdb's version contains in-frame clones alone and is incomplete. Among 130,000 to 150,000 clones listed, about 92% were seen once. CDR1 is SGDLS, CDR2 YYNGEE, per germline. The germline V and J ends were trimmed by 0 bases and 6 bases, with 13 bases remaining between them. The CDR3 runs 14 residues. Specimen: peripheral blood, collected after recovery from COVID-19. This receptor was identified in an adult who had recovered from COVID-19. V is TRBV9 and J is TRBJ2-7; D perhaps matches TRBD1 (6 bases). DNA of the CDR3: TGTGCCAGCAGCGTAGAACCAGGGGTGGCCGAGCAGTACTTC. Protein sequence: CASSVEPGVAEQYF. The full variable domain, in which reference TRBV9 and TRBJ2-7 provide the parts outside the CDR3, is DSGVTQTPKHLITATGQRVTLRCSPRSGDLSVYWYQQSLDQGLQFLIQYYNGEERAKGNILERFSAQQFPDLHSELNLSSLELGDSALYFCASSVEPGVAEQYFGPGTRLTVT.